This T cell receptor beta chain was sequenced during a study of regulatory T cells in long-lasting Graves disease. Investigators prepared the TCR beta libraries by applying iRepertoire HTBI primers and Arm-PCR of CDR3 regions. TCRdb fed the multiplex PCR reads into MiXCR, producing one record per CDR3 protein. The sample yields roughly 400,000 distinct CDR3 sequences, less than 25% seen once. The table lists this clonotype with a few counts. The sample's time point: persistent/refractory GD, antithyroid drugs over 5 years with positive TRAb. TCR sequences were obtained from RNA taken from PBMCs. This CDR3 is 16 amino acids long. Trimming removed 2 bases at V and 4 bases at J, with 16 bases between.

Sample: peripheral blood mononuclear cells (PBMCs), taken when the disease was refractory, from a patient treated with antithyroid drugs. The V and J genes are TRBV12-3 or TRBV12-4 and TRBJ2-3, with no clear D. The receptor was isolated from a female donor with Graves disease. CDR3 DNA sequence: TGTGCCAGCAGTTTAAACCGACGTCTCCTCCCAGATACGCAGTATTTT. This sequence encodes CASSLNRRLLPDTQYF.